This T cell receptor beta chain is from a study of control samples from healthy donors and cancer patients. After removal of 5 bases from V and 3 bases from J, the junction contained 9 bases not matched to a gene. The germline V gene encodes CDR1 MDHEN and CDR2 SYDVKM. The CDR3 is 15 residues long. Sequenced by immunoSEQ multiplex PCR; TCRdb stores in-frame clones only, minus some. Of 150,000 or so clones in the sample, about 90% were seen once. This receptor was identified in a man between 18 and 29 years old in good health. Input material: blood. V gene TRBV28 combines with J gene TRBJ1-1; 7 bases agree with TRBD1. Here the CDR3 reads CASSPSDRDDTEAFF. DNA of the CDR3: TGTGCCAGCAGTCCGAGCGACAGGGATGACACTGAAGCTTTCTTT.